The following is a T cell receptor beta chain sequence with its context. The sample is drawn from a study of cytomegalovirus exposure and HLA in healthy donors. Germline V CDR1 and CDR2: SGHTA, FQGTGA. The CDR3 contains 15 residues. V gave up 1 base and J gave up 3 bases, with 12 bases separating them. The PCR ran on 60 Vbeta and 13 Jbeta primers. Produced via immunoSEQ multiplex PCR; TCRdb's table is partial and in-frame only. The sample holds fewer than 250,000 clones, roughly 79% seen once. The receptor's source is a woman aged 18-35 years in good health and CMV-seronegative. The sequencing sample was made of PBMCs. The V gene is TRBV7-3, the J gene TRBJ1-1; D is possibly TRBD1 (5 bases). CDR3 sequence: CASSLMRTGDTEAFF. The CDR3 coding sequence is TGTGCCAGCAGCTTAATGAGAACGGGGGACACTGAAGCTTTCTTT. Using reference TRBV7-3 and TRBJ1-1 for the parts outside the CDR3, the full variable domain is GAGVSQTPSNKVTEKGKYVELRCDPISGHTALYWYRQSLGQGPEFLIYFQGTGAADDSGLPNDRFFAVRPEGSVSTLKIQRTERGDSAVYLCASSLMRTGDTEAFFGQGTRLTVV.